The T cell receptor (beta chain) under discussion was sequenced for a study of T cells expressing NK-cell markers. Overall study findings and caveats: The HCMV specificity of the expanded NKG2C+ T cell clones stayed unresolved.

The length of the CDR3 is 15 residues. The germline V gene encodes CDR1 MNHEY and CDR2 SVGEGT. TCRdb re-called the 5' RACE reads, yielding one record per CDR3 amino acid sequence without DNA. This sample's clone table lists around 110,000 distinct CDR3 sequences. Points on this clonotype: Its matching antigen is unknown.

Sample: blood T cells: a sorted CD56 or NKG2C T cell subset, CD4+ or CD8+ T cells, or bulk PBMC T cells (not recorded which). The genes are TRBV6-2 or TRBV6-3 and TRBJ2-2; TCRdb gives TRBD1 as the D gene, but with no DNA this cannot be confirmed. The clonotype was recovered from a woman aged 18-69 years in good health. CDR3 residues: CASRGGREETGELFF.